This T cell receptor (beta chain) was documented in a study of beta chain features in type 1 diabetes. The overall study: Across the samples, approximately 98,000,000 sorted cells were examined in total.

Comment on this clone: Antigen: not known.

V lost 5 bases to trimming and J lost 1 base, with 11 bases between them. Germline CDR1 SGHAT, CDR2 FQNNGV. This CDR3 region has 14 residues. Study-level findings and limits: When Type 1 diabetes patients were examined, their TCRB CDR3s proved moderately but significantly shorter in all four CD4+ subsets.

Of the isolated RNA, all was reverse transcribed, and so the sequenced material was expressed TCRB transcripts. Using immunoSEQ multiplex PCR, the repertoire was profiled, and TCRdb retains in-frame clones only, with some absent. The sample consists of around 250,000 clones, roughly 25% of them appearing once. The gene calls are TRBV11-2 and TRBJ1-2; TRBD1 is a possible D gene (5 bases). Sequenced input: naive CD4+ T cells from blood. The source is a woman between 25 and 40 years old with type 1 diabetes. This CDR3 reads CASSAPDSNYGYTF. CDR3 nucleotide sequence: TGTGCCAGCAGCGCCCCTGACAGTAACTATGGCTACACCTTC.